This entry lists 29 T cell receptor beta chains sequenced from one sample in a study of STAT5B mutations in CD4+ large granular lymphocyte leukemia. Assay used: immunoSEQ multiplex PCR; TCRdb lists only in-frame clones, some missing. The repertoire consists of several thousand clones, with roughly 70% occurring once and the leading ten covering around 1.9%. The sequenced sample was PBMCs. The receptors were sampled from a woman in her 70s with CD4+ T-cell large granular lymphocyte leukemia.

The chain combines TRBV9 with TRBJ2-5; D tentatively reads TRBD1 or TRBD2 (7 bases each). V lost 3 bases and J 5 bases, leaving 17 bases between the germline ends. The CDR3 covers 15 residues. Germline loops: CDR1 SGDLS, CDR2 YYNGEE. The CDR3 loop reads CASSGGGGGRETQYF. For the CDR3, the DNA is TGTGCCAGCAGCGGTGGGGGAGGGGGCAGGGAGACCCAGTACTTC.

The rearrangement uses TRBV19 and TRBJ1-6; D gene unclear. Trimming shortened V by 3 bases and J by 5 bases, and 5 bases separated the two germline ends. Per the germline V gene, CDR1 is LNHDA and CDR2 is SQIVND (reference sequence). This CDR3 region has 13 residues. The CDR3: CASSMQDNSPLHF. Here the CDR3 DNA reads TGTGCCAGTAGTATGCAGGATAATTCACCCCTCCACTTT.

J is TRBJ1-3 and V is TRBV30; D might be TRBD1 (6 bases). This CDR3 is 16 amino acids long. V was pared by 0 bases and J by 0 bases, with 12 bases between. Germline V gene sequence: CDR1 GTSNPN, CDR2 SVGIG (reference sequence). The CDR3 loop is CAWSVTGASSGNTIYF. For the CDR3, the DNA is TGTGCCTGGAGTGTGACAGGAGCCTCCTCTGGAAACACCATATATTTT.

By proportion, this clone is medium-sized. The J gene is TRBJ1-5, the V gene TRBV5-1; D gene unclear. Trimming took 0 bases from V and 2 from J, leaving 9 bases between them. The germline gives CDR1 SGHRS, CDR2 YFSETQ. The CDR3 loop spans 15 amino acids. CDR3: CASSLVPWGNQPQHF. CDR3 sequence (DNA): TGCGCCAGCAGCTTGGTACCTTGGGGCAATCAGCCCCAGCATTTT.

The genes are TRBV2 and TRBJ2-3; tentatively, D is TRBD1 (5 bases). The CDR3 covers 14 residues. V gave up 7 bases and J gave up 8 bases, with 19 bases separating them. Germline assignment: CDR1 SNHLY and CDR2 FYNNEI. The CDR3 here is CASNPPGAQGTQYF. CDR3 DNA: TGTGCCAGCAATCCCCCGGGCGCCCAGGGTACGCAGTATTTT.

The chain is built from TRBV5-4 and TRBJ2-7, with 10 bases fitting TRBD2. This CDR3 is 16 amino acids long. In germline, CDR1 is SGHNT, CDR2 YYREEE (reference sequence). The junction had 5 bases not matched to a gene; V was cut back by 2 bases and J by 0 bases. The CDR3, as DNA: TGTGCCAGCAGCTTTCCGGCTAGCGGGAGCTCCTACGAGCAGTACTTC. It translates to CASSFPASGSSYEQYF. Based on the CDR3 plus reference TRBV5-4 and TRBJ2-7, the full variable domain is ETGVTQSPTHLIKTRGQQVTLRCSSQSGHNTVSWYQQALGQGPQFIFQYYREEENGRGNFPPRFSGLQFPNYSSELNVNALELDDSALYLCASSFPASGSSYEQYFGPGTRLTVT.

The chain recombines TRBV7-3 with TRBJ2-3; D may be TRBD1 or TRBD2 (5 bases each). Trimming cost V 8 bases and J 2 bases, with 11 bases left between them. Germline V CDR1 and CDR2: SGHTA, FQGTGA. The CDR3 is made up of 13 amino acids. CDR3 coding DNA: TGTGCCAGCGGGGACGGGTCCACAGATACGCAGTATTTT. The encoded protein is CASGDGSTDTQYF.

V and J are TRBV9 and TRBJ1-2; no clear D. The V end lost 2 bases, the J end lost 4 bases, and 6 bases lay between the germline ends. The germline V gene has CDR1 SGDLS and CDR2 YYNGEE. The CDR3 length is 12 residues. The CDR3 loop is CASSVRAYGYTF. CDR3 coding DNA: TGTGCCAGCAGCGTTAGGGCCTATGGCTACACCTTC.

The genes are TRBV9 and TRBJ1-1; D might be TRBD1 (5 bases). Germline V gene sequence: CDR1 SGDLS, CDR2 YYNGEE. CDR3 length: 14 residues. Trimming removed 3 bases at V and 5 bases at J, with 14 bases between. The DNA for the CDR3 is TGTGCCAGCAGCGCCTACGGGGCAGGGACTGAAGCTTTCTTT. Translated: CASSAYGAGTEAFF.

This clone was detected a few times. This chain connects TRBV30 to TRBJ1-2; no reliable D call. The germline gives CDR1 GTSNPN, CDR2 SVGIG (reference sequence). V lost 6 bases to trimming and J lost 4 bases, with 12 bases between them. The CDR3 extends over 12 amino acids. CDR3: CACFGKAYGYTF. The CDR3 DNA reads TGTGCCTGTTTCGGGAAAGCCTATGGCTACACCTTC.

The CDR3 here is CSVEERQGTEAFF. As DNA, the CDR3 is TGCAGCGTTGAAGAACGTCAGGGCACTGAAGCTTTCTTT. This chain joins TRBV29-1 and TRBJ1-1, with D possibly being TRBD1 (5 bases). From germline, CDR1 is SQVTM and CDR2 ANQGSEA. The length of the CDR3 is 13 residues. V was clipped by 0 bases and J by 4 bases, with 9 bases between them.

The CDR3 protein is CATSSPQRGPYNEQFF. The DNA of the CDR3 is TGTGCCACCAGCAGTCCCCAGCGGGGGCCATACAATGAGCAGTTCTTC. This chain links TRBV15 with TRBJ2-1; 8 bases match TRBD2. The V segment lost 3 bases and the J segment 4 bases; nucleotides outside the gene matches: 8. The CDR3 totals 16 residues. Germline V gene sequence: CDR1 LNHNV, CDR2 YYDKDF (reference sequence).

V is TRBV9 and J is TRBJ2-1, with 9 bases matching TRBD2. Trimming took 2 bases from V and 7 from J; bases not matched to a gene: 10. Germline V gene sequence: CDR1 SGDLS, CDR2 YYNGEE. This CDR3 spans 16 amino acids. CDR3 loop: CASSVGTSPFRNEQFF. The CDR3 DNA follows: TGTGCCAGCAGCGTTGGGACTAGCCCATTCCGGAATGAGCAGTTCTTC.

This clone showed up just once. The V call is TRBV19, the J call TRBJ1-1, with TRBD1 matching 7 bases. This CDR3 region has 15 residues. Germline V lookup: CDR1 LNHDA, CDR2 SQIVND (reference sequence). The trim removed 6 bases at V and 2 bases at J, leaving 9 bases unmatched. CDR3 sequence (DNA): TGTGCCAGTAGCCAATTGGACAGGTTAAACACTGAAGCTTTCTTT. The encoded protein is CASSQLDRLNTEAFF.

The V and J genes are TRBV19 and TRBJ1-1; D unresolved. The CDR3 sequence is 18 residues long. V was pared by 4 bases and J by 0 bases, with 21 bases between. Germline V CDR1 and CDR2: LNHDA, SQIVND (reference sequence). The CDR3 sequence is CASSSGVSKGVMNTEAFF. CDR3 nucleotide sequence: TGTGCCAGTAGTAGCGGGGTTTCGAAGGGTGTGATGAACACTGAAGCTTTCTTT.

In this sample, this clone turned up a few times. The chain carries TRBV19 and TRBJ1-1, with D unresolved. Germline CDR1 and CDR2: LNHDA and SQIVND (reference sequence). Trimming shortened V by 6 bases and J by 1 base, and 9 bases separated the two germline ends. The CDR3 has 13 residues. CDR3: CASSTLSNTEAFF. In DNA form, the CDR3 reads TGTGCCAGTAGCACCCTCTCGAACACTGAAGCTTTCTTT.

This chain links TRBV29-1 with TRBJ2-7; no reliable D call. The V gene lost 4 bases and the J gene lost 1 base, with 11 bases spanning the gap. The CDR3 runs to 13 residues. The germline CDR1 and CDR2 sequences are SQVTM and ANQGSEA. CDR3 sequence reads: CSVGAGQSYEQYF. Written as DNA, the CDR3 is TGCAGCGTTGGAGCCGGGCAATCCTACGAGCAGTACTTC.

The chain has TRBV5-1 and TRBJ2-6, with TRBD1 identical over 11 bases. The CDR3 is made up of 17 amino acids. Germline values: CDR1 SGHRS, CDR2 YFSETQ. V was clipped by 4 bases and J by 5 bases; unmatched bases: 8. DNA for the CDR3: TGCGCCAGCAGCAGGGACAGGGGGGGTGGTTGGGCCAACGTCCTGACTTTC. Translating it yields CASSRDRGGGWANVLTF.

The gene calls are TRBV11-2 and TRBJ1-2; D is perhaps TRBD1 (6 bases). Germline CDR1 reads SGHAT; CDR2 reads FQNNGV. CDR3 size: 15 residues. The ends were cut back, 5 bases at V and 5 bases at J, with 18 bases in the middle. The CDR3 loop reads CASSQLGGRGYGYTF. CDR3 DNA sequence: TGTGCCAGCAGCCAATTAGGTGGCAGGGGATATGGCTACACCTTC. Full variable domain (outside the CDR3, taken from reference TRBV11-2 and TRBJ1-2): EAGVAQSPRYKIIEKRQSVAFWCNPISGHATLYWYQQILGQGPKLLIQFQNNGVVDDSQLPKDRFSAERLKGVDSTLKIQPAKLEDSAVYLCASSQLGGRGYGYTFGSGTRLTVV.

The J gene is TRBJ1-4, the V gene TRBV7-2, with a weak D call TRBD1 (5 bases). Between the trimmed V and J ends, which lost 5 bases and 10 bases, there was a span of 11 bases. Germline assignment: CDR1 SGHTA and CDR2 FQGNSA. This CDR3 is 12 amino acids long. In nucleotides, the CDR3 is TGTGCCAGCAGCCGGGACGCAGGAAAACTGTTTTTT. Encoded protein: CASSRDAGKLFF.

This clone was detected only a few times. V gene TRBV2 combines with J gene TRBJ2-3, with D maybe TRBD1 (5 bases). Per the germline V gene, CDR1 is SNHLY and CDR2 is FYNNEI. There are 15 residues in the CDR3. The germline V and J ends were trimmed by 2 bases and 2 bases, with 11 bases remaining between them. The CDR3 sequence is CASSERGRNTDTQYF. The CDR3 DNA is TGTGCCAGCAGTGAAAGGGGCCGCAACACAGATACGCAGTATTTT.

V and J are TRBV2 and TRBJ2-1; no clear D. Trimming took 3 bases from V and 6 from J, leaving 9 bases between them. The CDR3 runs to 13 residues. Germline V lookup: CDR1 SNHLY, CDR2 FYNNEI. The CDR3 bases are TGTGCCAGCAGTGACTGGGAAGGCAATGAGCAGTTCTTC. Translated: CASSDWEGNEQFF. The whole variable domain, filled in from reference TRBV2 and TRBJ2-1, reads EPEVTQTPSHQVTQMGQEVILRCVPISNHLYFYWYRQILGQKVEFLVSFYNNEISEKSEIFDDQFSVERPDGSNFTLKIRSTKLEDSAMYFCASSDWEGNEQFFGPGTRLTVL.

The chain recombines TRBV6-1 with TRBJ2-1; no definite D call. Germline CDR1 is MNHNS and CDR2 is SASEGT. The V gene lost 4 bases and the J gene lost 6 bases, with 10 bases spanning the gap. The CDR3 contains 13 residues. The CDR3 coding sequence is TGTGCCAGCAGTGCATCTCAAATCAATGAGCAGTTCTTC. Protein product: CASSASQINEQFF.

The chain has TRBV9 and TRBJ2-1, with TRBD1 as a possible D gene (7 bases). The ends were cut back, 7 bases at V and 0 bases at J, with 17 bases in the middle. Per the germline V gene, CDR1 is SGDLS and CDR2 is YYNGEE. The CDR3 runs to 16 residues. This chain's CDR3 is CASSGGLATSYNEQFF. The CDR3 DNA reads TGTGCCAGCTCAGGGGGGTTAGCGACCTCCTACAATGAGCAGTTCTTC.

The table lists this clone with a few counts. The chain employs TRBV5-1 and TRBJ2-7; tentatively, D is TRBD2 (6 bases). Germline V gene data show CDR1 as SGHRS and CDR2 as YFSETQ. This CDR3 is built from 14 residues. With 4 bases removed from V and 2 bases from J, the gap between germline ends came to 13 bases. CDR3 sequence reads: CASSRSGGAYEQYF. The DNA of the CDR3 is TGCGCCAGCAGCCGTAGCGGTGGGGCCTACGAGCAGTACTTC.

This rearrangement joins TRBV29-1 to TRBJ1-2, with TRBD1 as a possible D gene (5 bases). This CDR3 has 12 residues. Germline CDR1 and CDR2: SQVTM and ANQGSEA. Trimming left V 3 bases short and J 4 bases short, with 9 bases between. The CDR3 spells CSVEGTLYGYTF. As DNA, the CDR3 is TGCAGCGTTGAGGGGACCCTCTATGGCTACACCTTC.

The gene calls are TRBV27 and TRBJ2-7, with D possibly matching TRBD2 (6 bases). This CDR3 comprises 15 residues. Trimming removed 0 bases at V and 3 bases at J, with 12 bases between. CDR1 and CDR2 (germline): MNHEY, SMNVEV (reference sequence). CDR3 coding DNA: TGTGCCAGCAGTTTATCGGGCGGGCGGGGCTACGAGCAGTACTTC. Translation: CASSLSGGRGYEQYF.

The V call is TRBV6-5, the J call TRBJ2-2; 8 bases align to TRBD2. V was pared by 4 bases and J by 7 bases, with 5 bases of the junction left unmatched. Germline V gene lookup returns CDR1 MNHEY and CDR2 SVGAGI. The CDR3 totals 14 residues. The CDR3 sequence: CASSFSGISGELFF. CDR3 DNA: TGTGCCAGCAGTTTTAGCGGGATTAGCGGGGAGCTGTTTTTT.

CDR3: CASSNRDRGYEQYF. The CDR3 DNA is TGTGCCAGCAGCAACCGGGACAGGGGATACGAGCAGTACTTC. V is TRBV7-2 and J is TRBJ2-7; TRBD1 agrees at 10 bases. Trimming took 5 bases from V and 4 from J; bases not matched to a gene: 5. Germline CDR1 is SGHTA and CDR2 is FQGNSA. The CDR3 extends over 14 amino acids.